The entry below gives a single T cell receptor beta chain sequence along with its context. A read error may account for a junction end that differs from germline. Germline lookup yields CDR1 LGHNA and CDR2 YSLEER. The CDR3 spans 16 residues. This entry belongs to a study of blood T cell repertoires in COVID-19. The authors' processing: Reference gene primer amplification yielded estimated nucleated cell counts. Sequenced by immunoSEQ multiplex PCR; TCRdb stores in-frame clones only, minus some. That table is the source of V, J and clone size, and D and trimming were worked out from the DNA. The sample includes about 90,000 clones, approximately 86% of them seen just once.

This chain joins TRBV4-3 and TRBJ2-2; 7 bases line up with TRBD1. Source material: peripheral blood. The receptor was derived from a man older than 75 with active or convalescent COVID-19. The chain's CDR3 is CASSQGTVPNTGELFF. CDR3 sequence (DNA): TGCGCCAGCAGTCAAGGGACAGTCCCGAACACCGGGGAGCTGTTTTTT.